This passage covers 20 T cell receptor beta chains from one sample sequenced in a study of blood T cell repertoires in COVID-19. Only in-frame clones appear in the TCRdb table, and some are missing; sequencing was by immunoSEQ multiplex PCR. The profile shows 130,000 to 150,000 clones, approximately 80% of them singletons. Sequenced material: peripheral blood. All receptors come from a woman older than 75 in a cohort sampled during active or convalescent COVID-19.

V and J are TRBV18 and TRBJ2-5, with D maybe TRBD1 (5 bases). V was cut by 2 bases and J by 4 bases, with 8 bases left in between. The CDR3 loop spans 13 amino acids. Germline-derived CDR1 and CDR2 are KGHSH and LQKENI. The CDR3 sequence: CASSPRQRETQYF. The CDR3 region has the DNA TGTGCCAGCTCACCAAGACAGCGAGAGACCCAGTACTTC. Using reference TRBV18 and TRBJ2-5 for the parts outside the CDR3, the full variable domain is NAGVMQNPRHLVRRRGQEARLRCSPMKGHSHVYWYRQLPEEGLKFMVYLQKENIIDESGMPKERFSAEFPKEGPSILRIQQVVRGDSAAYFCASSPRQRETQYFGPGTRLLVL.

CDR3 nucleotide sequence: TGTGCCACCAGCAGAGAGGCAGGGACTTACGAGCAGTACTTC. This encodes CATSREAGTYEQYF. V usage is TRBV15 and J usage is TRBJ2-7; D is possibly TRBD2 (6 bases). V gave up 0 bases and J gave up 4 bases, with 10 bases separating them. The CDR3 is made up of 14 amino acids. The germline V gene encodes CDR1 LNHNV and CDR2 YYDKDF (reference sequence).

This clone was counted between two and nine times. This chain joins TRBV2 and TRBJ2-7; TRBD2 matches 11 bases. V lost 6 bases, J lost 6 bases, and 7 bases stayed unmatched. The CDR3 sequence is 14 residues long. CDR1 and CDR2 from the germline V gene are SNHLY and FYNNEI. CDR3 sequence reads: CASRALAGGGEQYF. The DNA of the CDR3 is TGTGCCAGCAGGGCCCTAGCGGGGGGAGGCGAGCAGTACTTC.

The rearrangement uses TRBV6-1 and TRBJ2-4, with TRBD1 matching over 7 bases. With 2 bases clipped from V and 0 bases from J, the junction kept 4 bases outside the gene matches. The CDR3 consists of 16 residues. Germline values: CDR1 MNHNS, CDR2 SASEGT. The CDR3 protein is CASSERGTAAKNIQYF. CDR3 DNA sequence: TGTGCCAGCAGTGAAAGAGGGACAGCAGCCAAAAACATTCAGTACTTC.

This chain connects TRBV2 to TRBJ1-5; no definite D call. V was clipped by 6 bases and J by 5 bases, with 8 bases between them. This CDR3 has 12 amino acids. Germline values: CDR1 SNHLY, CDR2 FYNNEI. The CDR3 sequence is CASRQEDQPQHF. The CDR3 region has the DNA TGTGCCAGCAGGCAGGAGGATCAGCCCCAGCATTTT.

The CDR3 is CASSLALPFGGGYTF. The CDR3 coding sequence is TGTGCCAGCAGCTTAGCGCTCCCATTCGGAGGTGGCTACACCTTC. This sequence joins TRBV7-9 and TRBJ1-2; D remains unclear. V dropped 0 bases and J dropped 7 bases, with 15 bases sitting between them. Looked up from germline, CDR1 is SEHNR and CDR2 is FQNEAQ (reference sequence). This CDR3 is built from 15 residues.

CDR3 in amino acids: CASSMFAGNTEAFF. For the CDR3, the DNA is TGTGCCAGTAGTATGTTTGCAGGGAACACTGAAGCTTTCTTT. This sequence joins TRBV19 and TRBJ1-1; D not certain. The germline CDR1 and CDR2 sequences are LNHDA and SQIVND (reference sequence). V lost 3 bases, J lost 1 base, and 9 bases lay in between. The CDR3 length is 14 residues.

The chain has TRBV28 and TRBJ1-2, with D possibly TRBD1 on 5 matching bases. V lost 2 bases and J 7 bases, leaving 5 bases between the germline ends. CDR1 and CDR2 from the germline V gene are MDHEN and SYDVKM. This CDR3 spans 11 amino acids. CDR3 loop: CASSLQGGYTF. The DNA for the CDR3 is TGTGCCAGCAGTTTACAGGGTGGCTACACCTTC.

The rearrangement uses TRBV2 and TRBJ2-7; D ambiguous. CDR1 is SNHLY, CDR2 FYNNEI, per germline. CDR3 length: 13 amino acids. Trimming took off 6 bases at V and 0 bases at J, with 9 bases between the two ends. CDR3 sequence: CASSRDSSYEQYV. The CDR3 bases are TGTGCCAGCAGCCGCGATAGCTCCTACGAGCAGTACGTC.

This clone was recorded only once. The chain joins TRBV28 to TRBJ1-1; D unresolved. This CDR3 contains 13 residues. Germline loops: CDR1 MDHEN, CDR2 SYDVKM. V was cut by 7 bases and J by 3 bases, with 12 bases left in between. This CDR3 reads CASKRAPDTEAFF. The CDR3 region has the DNA TGTGCCAGCAAGAGAGCCCCGGACACTGAAGCTTTCTTT.

The V gene is TRBV7-3, the J gene TRBJ2-3, with a tentative D call TRBD2 (5 bases). Germline V gene sequence: CDR1 SGHTA, CDR2 FQGTGA. V shed 5 bases and J shed 4 bases, with 10 bases lying between them. The CDR3 runs to 13 residues. The CDR3 region has the DNA TGTGCCAGCAGCGCCCAGAGGGCAGATACGCAGTATTTT. Its translation: CASSAQRADTQYF.

The V gene is TRBV3-1 (or the pseudogene TRBV3-2), the J gene TRBJ1-5; 12 nucleotides agree with TRBD1. After removal of 4 bases from V and 4 bases from J, the junction contained 5 bases not matched to a gene. Germline V lookup: CDR1 LGHDT, CDR2 YNNKEL (reference sequence). The CDR3 is 16 amino acids. The CDR3 loop reads CASSPSGQGANQPQHF. DNA of the CDR3: TGTGCCAGCAGCCCTTCGGGACAGGGGGCAAATCAGCCCCAGCATTTT.

V and J are TRBV2 and TRBJ2-3; unclear D gene. V gave up 3 bases and J gave up 0 bases, with 10 bases separating them. CDR3 length equals 15 residues. The germline V gene encodes CDR1 SNHLY and CDR2 FYNNEI. The CDR3, as DNA: TGTGCCAGCAGTGATGAGCTTCCCAGCACAGATACGCAGTATTTT. It specifies CASSDELPSTDTQYF.

This chain joins TRBV5-1 and TRBJ1-2; D gene unclear. The CDR3 extends over 14 amino acids. The V end lost 6 bases, the J end lost 8 bases, and 20 bases lay between the germline ends. The germline V gene encodes CDR1 SGHRS and CDR2 YFSETQ. CDR3 amino acids: CASTGIAGIGGYTF. CDR3 sequence (DNA): TGCGCCAGCACCGGGATTGCGGGGATAGGGGGCTACACCTTC.

Only one count was recorded for this clone. The J gene is TRBJ2-7, the V gene TRBV19, with TRBD1 identical over 10 bases. The CDR3 totals 15 residues. CDR1 is LNHDA, CDR2 SQIVND, per germline (reference sequence). V gave up 4 bases and J gave up 6 bases; unmatched junction bases: 9. The DNA of the CDR3 is TGTGCCAGTAGTAGATTGGGACAGGGGATCGGCGAGCAGTACTTC. Encoded protein: CASSRLGQGIGEQYF.

This clone has a handful of counts. The chain has TRBV7-3 and TRBJ2-5; the D gene is possibly TRBD1 (5 bases). This CDR3 region has 14 residues. Germline loops: CDR1 SGHTA, CDR2 FQGTGA. The ends were cut back, 2 bases at V and 4 bases at J, with 11 bases in the middle. DNA for the CDR3: TGTGCCAGCAGCTTAGCAGGGTCGCGAGAGACCCAGTACTTC. Translation: CASSLAGSRETQYF.

The CDR3 spells CASGLVLDSGARGTQYF. CDR3 DNA sequence: TGTGCTAGTGGTTTGGTACTTGATAGCGGGGCCCGAGGGACCCAGTACTTC. The V gene is TRBV12-5, the J gene TRBJ2-5; TRBD2 matches 8 bases. Germline values: CDR1 LGHNT, CDR2 FRNRAP. This CDR3 spans 17 amino acids. The trim removed 0 bases at V and 7 bases at J, leaving 13 bases unmatched.

This clone was observed a single time. The J gene is TRBJ2-3, the V gene TRBV5-1; TRBD2 matches 7 bases. The V gene's germline CDR1 is SGHRS and CDR2 YFSETQ. The CDR3 sequence is 15 residues long. The J segment lost 2 bases and the V segment lost 2 bases, leaving 5 bases of the junction unmatched. The chain's CDR3 is CASSLAGLDTDTQYF. The CDR3 coding sequence is TGCGCCAGCAGCTTAGCGGGGTTGGACACAGATACGCAGTATTTT.

This sequence joins TRBV6-5 and TRBJ1-1; no reliable D call. CDR1 is MNHEY and CDR2 is SVGAGI in the germline V gene. The CDR3 contains 16 residues. Trimming took 0 bases from V and 0 from J, leaving 11 bases between them. Here the CDR3 DNA reads TGTGCCAGCAGTTACTCACAAATCTTCATGAACACTGAAGCTTTCTTT. Its protein is CASSYSQIFMNTEAFF.

This chain uses TRBV5-1 with TRBJ2-1; no reliable D call. The CDR3 extends over 14 amino acids. Trimming stripped 5 bases from V and 7 bases from J, with 16 bases between. Germline loops: CDR1 SGHRS, CDR2 YFSETQ. CDR3 coding DNA: TGCGCCAGCAGTTTCACGGGTATAGGTAATGAGCAGTTCTTC. Its protein is CASSFTGIGNEQFF.